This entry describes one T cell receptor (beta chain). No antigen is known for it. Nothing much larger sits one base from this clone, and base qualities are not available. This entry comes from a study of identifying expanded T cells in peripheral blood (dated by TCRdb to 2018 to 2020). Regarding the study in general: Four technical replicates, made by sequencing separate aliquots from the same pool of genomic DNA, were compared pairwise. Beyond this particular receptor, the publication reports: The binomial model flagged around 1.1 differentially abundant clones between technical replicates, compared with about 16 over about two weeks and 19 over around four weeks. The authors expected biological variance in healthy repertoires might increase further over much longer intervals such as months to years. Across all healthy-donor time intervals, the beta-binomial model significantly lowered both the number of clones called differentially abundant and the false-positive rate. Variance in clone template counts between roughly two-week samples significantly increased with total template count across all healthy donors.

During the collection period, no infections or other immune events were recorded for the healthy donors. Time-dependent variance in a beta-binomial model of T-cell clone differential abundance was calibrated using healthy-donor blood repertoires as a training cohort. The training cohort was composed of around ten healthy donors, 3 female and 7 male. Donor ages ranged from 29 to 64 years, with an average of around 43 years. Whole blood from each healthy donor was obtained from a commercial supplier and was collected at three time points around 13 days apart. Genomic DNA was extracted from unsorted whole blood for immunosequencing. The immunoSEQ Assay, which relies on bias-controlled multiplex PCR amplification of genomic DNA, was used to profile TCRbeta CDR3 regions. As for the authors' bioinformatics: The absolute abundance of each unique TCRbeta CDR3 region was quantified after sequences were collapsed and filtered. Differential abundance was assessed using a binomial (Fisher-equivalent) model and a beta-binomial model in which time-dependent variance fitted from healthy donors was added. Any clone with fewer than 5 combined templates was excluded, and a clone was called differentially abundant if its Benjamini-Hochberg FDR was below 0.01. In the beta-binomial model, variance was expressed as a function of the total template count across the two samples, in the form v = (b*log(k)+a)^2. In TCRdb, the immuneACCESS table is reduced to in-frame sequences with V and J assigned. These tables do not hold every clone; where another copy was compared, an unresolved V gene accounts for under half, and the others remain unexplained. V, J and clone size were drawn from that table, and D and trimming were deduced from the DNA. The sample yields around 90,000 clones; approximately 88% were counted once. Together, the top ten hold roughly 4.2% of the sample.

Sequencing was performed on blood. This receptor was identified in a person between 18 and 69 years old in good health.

The bases read TGCGCCAGCAGTGAATGGACTAGCGGGAGGGATGAGCAGTTCTTC. Its coded protein is CASSEWTSGRDEQFF. Recombination connected TRBV10-2 to TRBJ2-1, and TRBD2 matches 15 of the central bases. After removal of 3 bases from V and 8 bases from J, the junction retains 2 bases not matched to a gene. There are 15 amino acids in the CDR3, from cysteine to phenylalanine inclusive. Just the 45-base CDR3 DNA is kept, in frame starting at base 1. The germline V gene specifies WSHSY as CDR1 and SAAADI as CDR2.